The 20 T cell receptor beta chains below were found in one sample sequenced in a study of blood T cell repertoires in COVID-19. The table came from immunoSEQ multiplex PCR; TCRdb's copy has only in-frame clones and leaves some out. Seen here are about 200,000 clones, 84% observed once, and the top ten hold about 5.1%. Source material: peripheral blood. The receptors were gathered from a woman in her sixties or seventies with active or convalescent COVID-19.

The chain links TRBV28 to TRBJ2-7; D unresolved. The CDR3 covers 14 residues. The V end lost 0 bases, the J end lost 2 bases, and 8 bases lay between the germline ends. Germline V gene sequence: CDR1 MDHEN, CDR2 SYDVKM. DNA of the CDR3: TGTGCCAGCAGTTTATGGGCAGAAGCCTACGAGCAGTACTTC. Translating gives CASSLWAEAYEQYF.

The CDR3 coding sequence is TGTGCCAGCAGTCGGGACTACGGTGAGCAGTTCTTC. Its protein product is CASSRDYGEQFF. The V call is TRBV2, the J call TRBJ2-1, with 7 nucleotides matching TRBD2. This CDR3 is 12 amino acids long. Looked up from germline, CDR1 is SNHLY and CDR2 is FYNNEI. V shed 5 bases and J 9 bases; nucleotides not matched to a gene: 4.

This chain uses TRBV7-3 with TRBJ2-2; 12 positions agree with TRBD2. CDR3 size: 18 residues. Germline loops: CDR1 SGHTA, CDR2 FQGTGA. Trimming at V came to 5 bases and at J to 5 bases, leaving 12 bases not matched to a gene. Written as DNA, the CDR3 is TGTGCCAGCAGCGCCAACCTAGCGGGAGGGACGGGGACCGGGGAGCTGTTTTTT. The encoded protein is CASSANLAGGTGTGELFF.

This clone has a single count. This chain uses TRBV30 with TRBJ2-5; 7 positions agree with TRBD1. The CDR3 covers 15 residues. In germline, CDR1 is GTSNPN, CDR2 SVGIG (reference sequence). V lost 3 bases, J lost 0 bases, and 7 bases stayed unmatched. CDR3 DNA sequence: TGTGCCTGGAGGCTAACAGGGGCTCACCAAGAGACCCAGTACTTC. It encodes CAWRLTGAHQETQYF.

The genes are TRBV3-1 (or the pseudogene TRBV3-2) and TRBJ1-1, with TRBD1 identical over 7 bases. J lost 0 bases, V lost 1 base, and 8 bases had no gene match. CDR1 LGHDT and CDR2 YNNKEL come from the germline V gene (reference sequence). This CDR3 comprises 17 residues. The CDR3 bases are TGTGCCAGCAGCCAAGCGGGTGGGACAGCCATGAACACTGAAGCTTTCTTT. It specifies CASSQAGGTAMNTEAFF.

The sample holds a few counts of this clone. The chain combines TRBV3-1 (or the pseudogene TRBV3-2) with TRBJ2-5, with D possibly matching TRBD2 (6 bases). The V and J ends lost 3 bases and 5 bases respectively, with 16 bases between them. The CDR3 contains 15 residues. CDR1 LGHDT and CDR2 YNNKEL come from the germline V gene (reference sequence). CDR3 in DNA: TGTGCCAGCAGCCATTTATTGGGAGGCGGGGAGACCCAGTACTTC. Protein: CASSHLLGGGETQYF.

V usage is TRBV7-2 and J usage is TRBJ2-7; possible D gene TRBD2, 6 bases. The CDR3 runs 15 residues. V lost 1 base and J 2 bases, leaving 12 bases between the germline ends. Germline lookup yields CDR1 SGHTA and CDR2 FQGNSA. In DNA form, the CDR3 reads TGTGCCAGCAGCTTAGTGGCCGGGAGTACCTACGAGCAGTACTTC. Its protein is CASSLVAGSTYEQYF.

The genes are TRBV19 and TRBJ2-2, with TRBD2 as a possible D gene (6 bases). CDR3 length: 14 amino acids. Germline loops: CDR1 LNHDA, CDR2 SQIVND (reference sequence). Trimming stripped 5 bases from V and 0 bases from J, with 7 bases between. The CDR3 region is CASSAGTNTGELFF. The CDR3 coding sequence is TGTGCCAGTAGTGCGGGGACGAACACCGGGGAGCTGTTTTTT.

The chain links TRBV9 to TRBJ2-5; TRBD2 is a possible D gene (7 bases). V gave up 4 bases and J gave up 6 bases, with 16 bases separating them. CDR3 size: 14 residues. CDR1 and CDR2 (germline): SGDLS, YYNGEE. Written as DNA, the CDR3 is TGTGCCAGCAGCCAAGGGGGGGATGGGAAGACCCAGTACTTC. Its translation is CASSQGGDGKTQYF.

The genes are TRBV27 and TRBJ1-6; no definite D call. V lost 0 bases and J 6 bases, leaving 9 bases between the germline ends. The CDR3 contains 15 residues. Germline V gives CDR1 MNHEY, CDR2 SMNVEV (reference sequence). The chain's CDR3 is CASSLSRQINSPLHF. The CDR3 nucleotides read TGTGCCAGCAGTTTATCGCGGCAGATTAATTCACCCCTCCACTTT.

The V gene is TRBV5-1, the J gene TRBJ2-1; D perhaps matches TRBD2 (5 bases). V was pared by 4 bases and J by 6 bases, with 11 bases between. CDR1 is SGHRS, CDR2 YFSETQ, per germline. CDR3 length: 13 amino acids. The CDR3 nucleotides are TGCGCCAGCAGCCCAACTAGTCCCAATGAGCAGTTCTTC. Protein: CASSPTSPNEQFF.

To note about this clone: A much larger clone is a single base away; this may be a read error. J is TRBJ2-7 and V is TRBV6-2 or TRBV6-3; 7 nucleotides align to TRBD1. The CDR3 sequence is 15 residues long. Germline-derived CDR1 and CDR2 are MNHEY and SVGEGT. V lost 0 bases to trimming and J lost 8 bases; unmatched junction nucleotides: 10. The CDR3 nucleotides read TGTGCCAGCAGTTACTCCGGGACAGATTCTTACAAGCAGTACTTC. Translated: CASSYSGTDSYKQYF.

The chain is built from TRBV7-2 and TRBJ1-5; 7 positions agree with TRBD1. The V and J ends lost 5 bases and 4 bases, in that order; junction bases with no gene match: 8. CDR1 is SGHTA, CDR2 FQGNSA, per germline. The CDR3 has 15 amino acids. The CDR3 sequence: CASSLGDSLNQPQHF. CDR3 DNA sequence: TGTGCCAGCAGCCTCGGGGACAGCCTTAATCAGCCCCAGCATTTT.

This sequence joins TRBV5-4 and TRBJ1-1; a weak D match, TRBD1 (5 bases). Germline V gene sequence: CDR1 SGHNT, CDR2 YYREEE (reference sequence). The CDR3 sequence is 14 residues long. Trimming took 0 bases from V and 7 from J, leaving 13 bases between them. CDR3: CASSLAGGAVEAFF. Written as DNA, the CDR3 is TGTGCCAGCAGCTTGGCTGGCGGGGCTGTTGAAGCTTTCTTT.

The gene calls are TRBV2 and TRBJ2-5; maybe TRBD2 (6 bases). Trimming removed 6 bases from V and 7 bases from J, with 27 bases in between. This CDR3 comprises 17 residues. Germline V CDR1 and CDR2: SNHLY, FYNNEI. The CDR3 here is CASSLRQETSSGRTQYF. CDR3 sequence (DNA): TGTGCCAGCAGCCTCCGGCAGGAAACTTCATCCGGGAGGACCCAGTACTTC.

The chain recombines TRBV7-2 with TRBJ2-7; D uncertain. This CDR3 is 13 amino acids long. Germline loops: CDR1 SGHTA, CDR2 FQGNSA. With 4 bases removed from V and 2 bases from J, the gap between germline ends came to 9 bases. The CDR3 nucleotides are TGTGCCAGCAGCTCTCCTGGGCCCTACGAGCAGTACTTC. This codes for CASSSPGPYEQYF.

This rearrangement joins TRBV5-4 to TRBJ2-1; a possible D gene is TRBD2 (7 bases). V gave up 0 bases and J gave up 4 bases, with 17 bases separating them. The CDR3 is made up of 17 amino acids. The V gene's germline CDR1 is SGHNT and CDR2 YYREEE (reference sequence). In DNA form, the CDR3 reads TGTGCCAGCAGCTTGGGGGGGCGGGAGAAGGGATACAATGAGCAGTTCTTC. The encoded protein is CASSLGGREKGYNEQFF.

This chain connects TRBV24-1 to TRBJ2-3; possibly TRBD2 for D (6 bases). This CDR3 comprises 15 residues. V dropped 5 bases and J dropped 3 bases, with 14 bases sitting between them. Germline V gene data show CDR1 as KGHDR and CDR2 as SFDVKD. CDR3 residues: CATSALDAGTDTQYF. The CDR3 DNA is TGTGCCACCAGTGCGTTGGACGCGGGGACAGATACGCAGTATTTT.

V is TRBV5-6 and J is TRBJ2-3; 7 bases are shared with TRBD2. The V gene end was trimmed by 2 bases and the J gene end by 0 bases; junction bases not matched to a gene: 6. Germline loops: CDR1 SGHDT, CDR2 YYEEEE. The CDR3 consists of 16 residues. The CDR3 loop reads CASSFLSGTSTDTQYF. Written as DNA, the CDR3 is TGTGCCAGCAGCTTCCTCAGCGGGACTAGCACAGATACGCAGTATTTT.

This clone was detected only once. CDR3 nucleotides: TGTGCCAGCAGCTTGGCCGGTGGGCATGAGCAGTTCTTC. It yields the protein CASSLAGGHEQFF. J is TRBJ2-1 and V is TRBV5-8; D gene ambiguous. V was pared by 0 bases and J by 8 bases, with 9 bases between. The CDR3 spans 13 residues. Germline values: CDR1 SGHTS, CDR2 YDEGEE.